The text below deals with one T cell receptor (beta chain). Its recognized antigen is unknown. Within one base of it there is no much larger clone, and no base qualities were kept. TRB CDR3 sequencing and data processing of tumor genomic DNA were performed with the immunoSEQ assay. TCRdb's version of the immuneACCESS table is confined to in-frame rearrangements and falls short of the full clone set. An unresolved V gene accounts for under half of the shortfall where checked; the remainder is of unknown origin. The sample data list approximately 14,000 clones, and around four fifths of these were observed just once. Approximately 17% of the sample belongs to the ten largest clones. This sample was included in a study of T cell repertoires in Merkel cell carcinoma (dated 2019 in TCRdb). About the investigation overall: The study excluded patients who had received intralesional immunotherapy or systemic immune checkpoint blockade before the biopsy. Inclusion required a diagnosis of MCPyV-positive Merkel cell carcinoma and successful in vitro expansion of tumor-infiltrating lymphocytes. MCPyV-specific clonotypes were first defined by tetramer sorting, cloning and paired TCR sequencing of expanded tumor-infiltrating lymphocytes. The study at large found these results: Normal tissue biopsies were not studied.

Inclusive of the bounding cysteine and phenylalanine, the CDR3 is 13 residues long. Of the read, only the CDR3 DNA is kept; its 39 bases are in frame from base 1. In the germline V gene, CDR1 corresponds to SGHTA and CDR2 to FQGNSA. The V and J ends are trimmed by 5 bases and 0 bases, leaving 7 bases between them. Each study subject had MCPyV-positive Merkel cell carcinoma confirmed by biopsy and had serum antibodies to T-antigen that tested positive. Five or six adjacent 10-micron frozen tumor sections were used for genomic DNA extraction without cell sorting or culture. Roughly 5 x 5 x 5 mm of tumor biopsy tissue was frozen in optimal cutting temperature compound. Hematoxylin and eosin scout sections confirmed abundant Merkel cell carcinoma and infiltrating cells in the frozen biopsy.

This clonotype was obtained from an adult with Merkel cell carcinoma. Sequencing was carried out using tumor tissue. Recombination linked TRBV7-2 to TRBJ1-1; no D segment can be confidently identified. The CDR3 corresponds to CASSVDLNTEAFF. The sequenced DNA is TGTGCCAGCAGCGTCGACCTGAACACTGAAGCTTTCTTT. The full variable domain, completed from the reference TRBV7-2 and TRBJ1-1 proteins outside the CDR3, reads GAGVSQSPSNKVTEKGKDVELRCDPISGHTALYWYRQSLGQGLEFLIYFQGNSAPDKSGLPSDRFSAERTGGSVSTLTIQRTQQEDSAVYLCASSVDLNTEAFFGQGTRLTVV.